Listed below are T cell receptor beta chains from one sample, sequenced in a study of T cell repertoires in cytomegalovirus infection. TCRdb redid the calling of the reads with MiXCR, one entry per CDR3 protein. The data show about 220,000 distinct CDR3 sequences, 35% to 45% seen once. No antigens are known for them. The sequencing used CD8+ T cells from cultured PBMCs, collected from culture after CMV antigen stimulation. These TCRs come from a human donor in good health (CMV status not recorded). Some clones in this sample may be carry-over from other donors' samples. Both conserved end residues are part of each CDR3. The D gene is left open where the match is weak. Clone size is stated in some rows and not others, as once, few, many or a class when expanded.

d_gene	v_gene	j_gene	abundance	CDR3nt	CDR3aa
TRBD1	TRBV4-1	TRBJ2-1	few	TGCGCCAGCAGCCAAGCACAGGGGAATGAGCAGTTCTTC	CASSQAQGNEQFF
NA	TRBV7-4	TRBJ1-1	NA	TGTGCCAGCACCACTGGGGACACTGAAGCTTTCTTT	CASTTGDTEAFF
NA	TRBV11-2	TRBJ2-5	NA	TGTGCCAGCAGCTTAGTCGGCAGGCAAGAGACCCAGTACTTC	CASSLVGRQETQYF
NA	TRBV6-1	TRBJ2-1	NA	TGTGCCAGCCTCTCCTTCGGCGCCCAGGGATACAATGAGCAGTTCTTC	CASLSFGAQGYNEQFF
NA	TRBV5-1	TRBJ1-6	NA	TGCGCCAGCAGCTTGGATCCTCAGGGCTCCAACGCGGTATTT	CASSLDPQGSNAVF
NA	TRBV15	TRBJ2-7	NA	TGTGCCACCAGCAGAGATGTGGGGGGGCAGGGGAACAGGTACGAGCAGTACTTC	CATSRDVGGQGNRYEQYF
TRBD1	TRBV6-8	TRBJ2-7	NA	TGTGCCAGCAGATTGACAGGGGCCACCCCGCACGAGCAGTACTTC	CASRLTGATPHEQYF
NA	TRBV29-1	TRBJ2-7	NA	TGCAGCGTTGAAGTCTTAGGGCAGGGTCTTAGCTACGAGCAGTACTTC	CSVEVLGQGLSYEQYF
NA	TRBV6-4	TRBJ2-6	NA	TGTGCCAGCAGTGACGGGGGTTTTGGGGCCAACGTCCTGACTTTC	CASSDGGFGANVLTF
NA	TRBV6-8	TRBJ2-7	NA	TGTGCCAGCTCGACCAGGAGCTCCTACGAGCAGTACTTC	CASSTRSSYEQYF
TRBD1	TRBV7-2	TRBJ2-3	few	TGTGCCAGCAGCGAGGACAGGGGGTGGAGGACAGATACGCAGTATTTT	CASSEDRGWRTDTQYF
NA	TRBV24-1	TRBJ1-5	NA	TGTGCCACCTCTAAGGGTGGTAGCAATCAGCCCCAGCATTTT	CATSKGGSNQPQHF
NA	TRBV15	TRBJ2-3	once	TGTGCCACCAGCAGAAGAGCAAGGACAGATACGCAGTATTTT	CATSRRARTDTQYF
TRBD2	TRBV7-2	TRBJ2-7	many	TGTGCCAGCAGCTTACGACTAGCGGGAGGGCCACGACACGAGCAGTACTTC	CASSLRLAGGPRHEQYF
NA	TRBV7-6	TRBJ2-1	NA	TGTGCCAGCAGCCCACTCGGGAGCAGCGGGAATGAGCAGTTCTTC	CASSPLGSSGNEQFF
NA	TRBV6-6	TRBJ2-7	NA	TGTGCCAGCAGTTACTCCGGAGGGGAACGTGACTACGAGCAGTACTTC	CASSYSGGERDYEQYF
NA	TRBV25-1	TRBJ2-5	NA	TGTGCCAGCAGCCTTTTACTAGGGAACTTGCAAGAGACCCAGTACTTC	CASSLLLGNLQETQYF
TRBD2	TRBV4-2	TRBJ2-1	NA	TGTGCCAGCAGCCAAGAAAGCGGGGGGGCGAGGGAGCAGTTCTTC	CASSQESGGAREQFF
NA	TRBV27	TRBJ2-7	few	TGTGCCAGCAGTTTACCGGGGGCCTACGAGCAGTACTTC	CASSLPGAYEQYF
NA	TRBV4-1	TRBJ2-1	NA	TGCGCCAGCAGCCTAGCGGTCACCTACAATGAGCAGTTCTTC	CASSLAVTYNEQFF
NA	TRBV11-2	TRBJ2-5	NA	TGTGCCAGCAGCTTCGGTCACAAGGCAGCCCAGTACTTC	CASSFGHKAAQYF
NA	TRBV7-9	TRBJ1-1	NA	TGTGCCAGCAGCTTAGCCCCGACAGGCAAAGCTTTCTTT	CASSLAPTGKAFF
NA	TRBV7-8	TRBJ2-1	many	TGTGCCAGCACCTACTCGCGTCTTAGCGACCCGAGCTTCCATTCCTACAATGAGCAGTTCTTC	CASTYSRLSDPSFHSYNEQFF
NA	TRBV7-8	TRBJ1-6	NA	TGTGCCAGCAGCTTAAGTGACCGAAATTCACCCCTCCACTTT	CASSLSDRNSPLHF
NA	TRBV6-6	TRBJ2-1	few	TGTGCCAGCAGTTACGGGCGCGGCGGAGGCTCCTACAATGAGCAGTTCTTC	CASSYGRGGGSYNEQFF
TRBD1	TRBV12-5	TRBJ1-5	NA	TGTGCTAGTGGTTTGGTACGATCGGTGACAGGGCCCTTTCAGCCCCAGCATTTT	CASGLVRSVTGPFQPQHF
NA	TRBV7-8	TRBJ2-7	NA	TGTGCCAGCAGCTTCAACCACGAGCAGTACTTC	CASSFNHEQYF
NA	TRBV5-6	TRBJ2-7	NA	TGTGCCAGCAGCTCAGGAGGTTCGGGGGAGCAGTACTTC	CASSSGGSGEQYF
NA	TRBV7-6	TRBJ2-7	NA	TGTGCCAGCAGCTTAGTGGAAGGGCCCTCCTACGAGCAGTACTTC	CASSLVEGPSYEQYF
NA	TRBV4-1	TRBJ2-7	few	TGCGCCAGCAGCCAGGAGCATCGGACAGTGTATTCCTACGAGCAGTACTTC	CASSQEHRTVYSYEQYF
TRBD1	TRBV27	TRBJ1-2	few	TGTGCCAGCAGTCCCGGGACAGGGTCTAACTATGGCTACACCTTC	CASSPGTGSNYGYTF
TRBD1	TRBV28	TRBJ2-2	NA	TGTGCCAGCAGGACCGGGACAGAGTCCACCGGGGAGCTGTTTTTT	CASRTGTESTGELFF
NA	TRBV27	TRBJ1-1	NA	TGTGCCAGCACCACTAAAGGGGTCGGAACTGAAGCTTTCTTT	CASTTKGVGTEAFF
TRBD1	TRBV7-8	TRBJ1-6	many	TGTGCCAGCAGCTTCAGTGGACAGGACAGGGAGTATAATTCACCCCTCCACTTT	CASSFSGQDREYNSPLHF
NA	TRBV18	TRBJ2-2	few	TGTGCCAGCTCACCAACACCAACGGGGTCCGGGGAGCTGTTTTTT	CASSPTPTGSGELFF
TRBD2	TRBV7-3	TRBJ2-2	NA	TGTGCCAGCAGCTTTCAAGGCGGGAGGGAGCCCGGGGAGCTGTTTTTT	CASSFQGGREPGELFF
NA	TRBV24-1	TRBJ2-1	once	TGTGCCACCAGTGATGTTCCGGTGGGTGAGCAGTTCTTC	CATSDVPVGEQFF
TRBD2	TRBV27	TRBJ2-1	NA	TGTGCCAGCACCCAAGCGGGAGGGCCTGGGAATGAGCAGTTCTTC	CASTQAGGPGNEQFF
TRBD1	TRBV12-3/TRBV12-4	TRBJ2-1	once	TGTGCCAGCACCACGCCGACAGGGGGTGAGCAGTTCTTC	CASTTPTGGEQFF
TRBD1	TRBV12-3/TRBV12-4	TRBJ2-7	NA	TGTGCCAGCACCGGCCAGACAGGGGGCTACGACGAGCAGTACTTC	CASTGQTGGYDEQYF
NA	TRBV7-8	TRBJ2-2	few	TGTGCCACCCGTTATGACACCGGGGAGCTGTTTTTT	CATRYDTGELFF
NA	TRBV7-6	TRBJ2-1	NA	TGTGCCAGCAGCTTACGAGGGTTGGACAATGAGCAGTTCTTC	CASSLRGLDNEQFF
NA	TRBV20-1	TRBJ2-7	NA	TGCAGTGCTAGTAGGGGCAGGCCCAACGAGCAGTACTTC	CSASRGRPNEQYF
NA	TRBV13	TRBJ2-5	NA	TGTGACAGCAGCTCTTCAGATCGGTACGGGGGAGAGACCCAGTACTTC	CDSSSSDRYGGETQYF
TRBD2	TRBV2	TRBJ2-1	NA	TGTGCCAGCAGTGTCGGGCTAGCGGGGGAGAATGAGCAGTTCTTC	CASSVGLAGENEQFF
NA	TRBV11-2	TRBJ2-7	few	TGTGCCAGCAGCTTAGATCGGGCAGGGTACGGCGAGCAGTACTTC	CASSLDRAGYGEQYF
TRBD1	TRBV7-9	TRBJ2-3	few	TGTGCCAGCAGCCCCAGGGACAGGCCCACAGATACGCAGTATTTT	CASSPRDRPTDTQYF
TRBD2	TRBV15	TRBJ2-2	few	TGTGCCACCAGCGTCGGACTAGCGGGAGGCGGAGATATCGGGGAGCTGTTTTTT	CATSVGLAGGGDIGELFF
TRBD1	TRBV19	TRBJ1-5	NA	TGTGCCAGTAGTACCAGCCGGGACAGGGCTTCCAATCAGCCCCAGCATTTT	CASSTSRDRASNQPQHF
NA	TRBV27	TRBJ2-7	NA	TGTGCCAGCAGTTTAACAATCGGGGGACCCTACGAGCAGTACTTC	CASSLTIGGPYEQYF
NA	TRBV12-3/TRBV12-4	TRBJ2-7	NA	TGTGCCAGCAGTTCGGGTCTGAACTCCTACGAGCAGTACTTC	CASSSGLNSYEQYF
TRBD2	TRBV7-6	TRBJ2-7	NA	TGTGCCAGCAGCTTGTCACCCGGGACTAGCGGCTACGAGCAGTACTTC	CASSLSPGTSGYEQYF
NA	TRBV25-1	TRBJ2-1	NA	TGTGCCAGCAGTCAAAGGACAGAATTGTACAATGAGCAGTTCTTC	CASSQRTELYNEQFF
NA	TRBV7-3	TRBJ2-7	NA	TGTGCCAGCAGCTTAACCACCCAGACCTACGAGCAGTACTTC	CASSLTTQTYEQYF
NA	TRBV5-5	TRBJ2-3	NA	TGTGCCAGCAGCCCGGGGGCTGCCAGGGCAGATACGCAGTATTTT	CASSPGAARADTQYF
NA	TRBV4-1	TRBJ2-7	NA	TGCGCCAGCAGCCCCGAGGAGGGGTCCTACGAGCAGTACTTC	CASSPEEGSYEQYF
TRBD2	TRBV6-6	TRBJ2-1	NA	TGTGCCAGCAGCATCGGACTAGCGGGTGAGCAGTTCTTC	CASSIGLAGEQFF
NA	TRBV27	TRBJ2-7	few	TGTGCCAGCAGTTATAGTATCTTGGGGGAGCAGTACTTC	CASSYSILGEQYF
NA	TRBV12-3/TRBV12-4	TRBJ1-5	few	TGTGCCAGCTCGGTGAATCAGCCCCAGCATTTT	CASSVNQPQHF
NA	TRBV6-1	TRBJ2-1	NA	TGTGCCAGCAGTGGGGGACTGGGAGGGGGCTATGAGCAGTTCTTC	CASSGGLGGGYEQFF